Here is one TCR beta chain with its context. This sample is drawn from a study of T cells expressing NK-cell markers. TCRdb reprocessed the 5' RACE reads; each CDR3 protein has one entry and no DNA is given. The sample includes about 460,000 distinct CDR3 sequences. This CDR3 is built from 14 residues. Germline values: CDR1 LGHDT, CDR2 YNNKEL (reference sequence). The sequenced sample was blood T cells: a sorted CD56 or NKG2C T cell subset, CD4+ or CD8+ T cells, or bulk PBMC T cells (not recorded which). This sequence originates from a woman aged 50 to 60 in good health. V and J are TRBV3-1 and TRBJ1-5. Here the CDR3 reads CASSAYRDNQPQHF.